This T cell receptor beta chain comes out of a study of CD8 T cells in Susac syndrome. Trimming at V came to 0 bases and at J to 6 bases, leaving 17 bases not matched to a gene. The germline CDR1 and CDR2 sequences are LNHNV and YYDKDF (reference sequence). The CDR3 has 20 amino acids. A quantity of about 0.5 to 1 ug RNA underwent reverse transcription using random hexamers. Using its own MiXCR run on the immunoSEQ multiplex PCR reads, TCRdb lists one record per CDR3 protein. The sample comprises roughly 170,000 distinct CDR3 sequences, approximately 93% of which are singletons, and roughly 0.094% rests with the top ten.

This chain uses TRBV15 with TRBJ2-2, with 9 bases matching TRBD2. Sequenced: CD4+ T cells from PBMCs. This TCR derives from a human donor with multiple sclerosis. CDR3 region: CATSRDGRLSGRKVAGELFF. CDR3 in DNA: TGTGCCACCAGCAGAGATGGGCGGCTTAGCGGGAGAAAGGTGGCCGGGGAGCTGTTTTTT.